This TCR beta chain appears in the sequencing data of a study of blood T cell repertoires in COVID-19. Study-level background: T cells, B-cell-depleted T cells, or PBMCs provided the cDNA or gDNA that served as material.

TCRdb keeps only in-frame clones here, not all; method: immunoSEQ multiplex PCR. The sample lists 210,000 or so clones, 89% occurring once. CDR3 length: 13 amino acids. The ends were cut back, 2 bases at V and 5 bases at J, with 6 bases in the middle. The germline V gene has CDR1 SNHLY and CDR2 FYNNEI. The chain combines TRBV2 with TRBJ2-2; D is undetermined. The receptor comes from a middle-aged man with acute or convalescent COVID-19. Sequenced sample: peripheral blood. The CDR3 loop is CASSELRTGELFF. Here the CDR3 DNA reads TGTGCCAGCAGTGAATTGAGAACCGGGGAGCTGTTTTTT.